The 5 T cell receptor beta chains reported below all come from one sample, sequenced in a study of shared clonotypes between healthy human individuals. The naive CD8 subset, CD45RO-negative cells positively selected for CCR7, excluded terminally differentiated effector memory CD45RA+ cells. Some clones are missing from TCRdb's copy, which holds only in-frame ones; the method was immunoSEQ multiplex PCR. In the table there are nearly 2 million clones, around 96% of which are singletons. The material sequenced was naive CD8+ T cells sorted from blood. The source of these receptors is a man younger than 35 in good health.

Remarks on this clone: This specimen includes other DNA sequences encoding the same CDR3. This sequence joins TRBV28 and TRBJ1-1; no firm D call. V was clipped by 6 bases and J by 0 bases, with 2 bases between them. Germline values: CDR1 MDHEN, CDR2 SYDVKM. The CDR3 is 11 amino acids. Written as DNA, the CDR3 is TGTGCCAGCAGGGTGAACACTGAAGCTTTCTTT. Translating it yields CASRVNTEAFF.

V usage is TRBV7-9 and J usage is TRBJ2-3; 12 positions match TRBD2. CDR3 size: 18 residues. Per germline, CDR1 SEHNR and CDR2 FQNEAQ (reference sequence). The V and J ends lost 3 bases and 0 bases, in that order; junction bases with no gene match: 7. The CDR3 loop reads CASSFPSGRAPSTDTQYF. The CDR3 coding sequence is TGTGCCAGCAGCTTTCCTAGCGGGAGGGCCCCTAGCACAGATACGCAGTATTTT.

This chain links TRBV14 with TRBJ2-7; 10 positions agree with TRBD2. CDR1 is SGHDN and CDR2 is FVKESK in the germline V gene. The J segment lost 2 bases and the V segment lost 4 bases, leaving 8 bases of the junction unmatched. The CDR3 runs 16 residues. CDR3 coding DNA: TGTGCCAGCAGCCCTCACAAACTAGCGGGGACCTACGAGCAGTACTTC. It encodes CASSPHKLAGTYEQYF.

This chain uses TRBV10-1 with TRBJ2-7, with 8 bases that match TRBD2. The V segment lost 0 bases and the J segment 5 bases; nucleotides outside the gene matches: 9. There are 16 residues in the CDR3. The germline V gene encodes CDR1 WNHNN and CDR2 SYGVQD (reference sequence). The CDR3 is CASSESRRGVGDEQYF. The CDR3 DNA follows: TGCGCCAGCAGTGAGTCGAGGCGGGGGGTCGGCGACGAGCAGTACTTC.

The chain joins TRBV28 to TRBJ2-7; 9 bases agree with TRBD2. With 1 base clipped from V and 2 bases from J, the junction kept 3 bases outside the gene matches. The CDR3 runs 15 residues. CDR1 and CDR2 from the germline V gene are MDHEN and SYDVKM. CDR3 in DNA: TGTGCCAGCAGTTTATTGACTAGCGGCCCCTACGAGCAGTACTTC. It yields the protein CASSLLTSGPYEQYF.